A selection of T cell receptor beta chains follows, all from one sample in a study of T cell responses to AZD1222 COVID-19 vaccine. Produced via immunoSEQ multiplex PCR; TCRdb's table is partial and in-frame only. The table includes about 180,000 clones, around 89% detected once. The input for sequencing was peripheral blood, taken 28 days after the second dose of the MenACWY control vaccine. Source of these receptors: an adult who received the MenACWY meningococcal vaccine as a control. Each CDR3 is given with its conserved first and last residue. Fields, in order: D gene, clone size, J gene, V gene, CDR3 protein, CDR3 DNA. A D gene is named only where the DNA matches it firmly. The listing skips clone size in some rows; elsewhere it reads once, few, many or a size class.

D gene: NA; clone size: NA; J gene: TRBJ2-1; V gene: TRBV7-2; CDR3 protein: CASSSLANSYNEQFF; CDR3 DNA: TGTGCCAGCAGCTCCCTAGCGAACTCCTACAATGAGCAGTTCTTC
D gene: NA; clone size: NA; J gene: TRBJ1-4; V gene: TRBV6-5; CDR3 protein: CASDSGATNEKLFF; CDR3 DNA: TGTGCCAGCGATAGCGGTGCAACTAATGAAAAACTGTTTTTT
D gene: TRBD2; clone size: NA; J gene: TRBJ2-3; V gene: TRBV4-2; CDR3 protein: CASSQVLASGRTDTQYF; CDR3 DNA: TGTGCCAGCAGCCAAGTCCTCGCTAGCGGGCGGACAGATACGCAGTATTTT
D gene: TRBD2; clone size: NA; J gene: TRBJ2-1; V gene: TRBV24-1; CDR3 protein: CATSAGGGLSSYNEQFF; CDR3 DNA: TGTGCCACCAGTGCGGGGGGAGGGTTAAGCTCCTACAATGAGCAGTTCTTC
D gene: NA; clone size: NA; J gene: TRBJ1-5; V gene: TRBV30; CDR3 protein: CAWSPGTEGPQHF; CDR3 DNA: TGTGCCTGGAGTCCCGGGACGGAGGGGCCCCAGCATTTT
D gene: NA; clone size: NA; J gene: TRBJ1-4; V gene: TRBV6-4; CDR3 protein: CASPPPLF; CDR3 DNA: TGTGCCAGCCCCCCCCCTCTTTTT
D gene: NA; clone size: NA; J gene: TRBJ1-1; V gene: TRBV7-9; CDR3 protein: CASSSRLAASMNTEAFF; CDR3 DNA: TGTGCCAGCAGCTCTCGCCTTGCGGCATCCATGAACACTGAAGCTTTCTTT
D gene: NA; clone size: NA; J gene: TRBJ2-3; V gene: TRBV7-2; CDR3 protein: CASSLQTASTDTQYF; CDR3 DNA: TGTGCCAGCAGCTTACAAACAGCAAGCACAGATACGCAGTATTTT
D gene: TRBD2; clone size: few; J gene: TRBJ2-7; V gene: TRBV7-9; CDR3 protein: CASSFSGVEQYF; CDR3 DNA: TGTGCCAGCAGCTTTAGCGGGGTCGAGCAGTACTTC
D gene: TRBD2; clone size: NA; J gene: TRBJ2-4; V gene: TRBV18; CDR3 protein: CASSLTSGREGLWFIQYF; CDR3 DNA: TGTGCCAGCTCTCTCACCTCCGGGCGGGAGGGCCTTTGGTTCATTCAGTACTTC
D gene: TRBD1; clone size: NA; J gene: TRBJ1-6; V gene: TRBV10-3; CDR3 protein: CAISGQGLNSPLHF; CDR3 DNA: TGTGCCATCAGTGGACAGGGGCTGAACTCACCCCTCCACTTT
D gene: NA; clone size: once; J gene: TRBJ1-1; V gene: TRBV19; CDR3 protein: CASSIAPDRNTEAFF; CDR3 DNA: TGTGCCAGTAGTATAGCCCCGGACAGAAACACTGAAGCTTTCTTT
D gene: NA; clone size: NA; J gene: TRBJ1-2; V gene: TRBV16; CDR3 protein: CASSQDSLYGYTF; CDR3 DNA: TGTGCCAGCAGCCAGGACAGCCTCTATGGCTACACCTTC
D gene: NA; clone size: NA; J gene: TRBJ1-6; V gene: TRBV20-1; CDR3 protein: CSATQNSPLHF; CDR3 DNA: TGCAGTGCTACACAGAATTCACCCCTCCACTTT
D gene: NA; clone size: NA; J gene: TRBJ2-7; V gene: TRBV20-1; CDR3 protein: CSSRTPGEQYF; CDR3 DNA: TGCAGTTCCCGTACGCCGGGCGAGCAGTACTTC
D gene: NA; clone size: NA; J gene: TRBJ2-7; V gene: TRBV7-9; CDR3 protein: CASSSRTLSYEQYF; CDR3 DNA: TGTGCCAGCAGCTCTCGGACTCTTTCCTACGAGCAGTACTTC
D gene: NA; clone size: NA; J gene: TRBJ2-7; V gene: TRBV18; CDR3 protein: CASSAGVAYEQYF; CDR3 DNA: TGTGCCAGCTCAGCTGGTGTGGCCTACGAGCAGTACTTC
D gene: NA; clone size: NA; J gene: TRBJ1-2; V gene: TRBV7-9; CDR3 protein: CASSLAGANYGYTF; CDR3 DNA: TGTGCCAGCAGCTTAGCCGGGGCCAACTATGGCTACACCTTC
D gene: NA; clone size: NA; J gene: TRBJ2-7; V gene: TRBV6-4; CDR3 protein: CASNLNRRYAYEQYF; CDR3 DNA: TGTGCCAGCAACCTAAACAGGCGATATGCCTACGAGCAGTACTTC
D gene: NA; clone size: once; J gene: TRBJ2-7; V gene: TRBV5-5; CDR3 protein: CASSLQGLSSYEQYF; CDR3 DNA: TGTGCCAGCAGCTTACAGGGCCTCAGCTCCTACGAGCAGTACTTC
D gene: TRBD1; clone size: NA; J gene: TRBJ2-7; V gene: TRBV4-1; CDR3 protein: CASSPSRAGGFYEQYF; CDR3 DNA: TGCGCCAGCAGCCCGTCGAGGGCAGGGGGTTTCTACGAGCAGTACTTC
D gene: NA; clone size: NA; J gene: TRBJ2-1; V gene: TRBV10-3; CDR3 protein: CAISESTLHEQFF; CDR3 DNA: TGTGCCATCAGTGAGTCTACTTTGCACGAGCAGTTCTTC
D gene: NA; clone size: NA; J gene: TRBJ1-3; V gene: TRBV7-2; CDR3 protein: CASSLAPGGAAKGNTIYF; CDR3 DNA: TGTGCCAGCAGCTTAGCCCCTGGGGGGGCGGCAAAAGGAAACACCATATATTTT
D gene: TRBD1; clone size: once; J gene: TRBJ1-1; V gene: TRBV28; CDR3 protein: CASSLGQPLNTEAFF; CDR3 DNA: TGTGCCAGCAGTTTGGGACAGCCACTGAACACTGAAGCTTTCTTT
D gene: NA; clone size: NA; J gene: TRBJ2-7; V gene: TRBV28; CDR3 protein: CASSFIQGQAYEQYF; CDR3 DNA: TGTGCCAGCAGTTTTATACAGGGTCAAGCCTACGAGCAGTACTTC
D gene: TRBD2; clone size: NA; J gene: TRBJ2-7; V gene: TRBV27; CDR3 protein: CASSSPTREASYEQYF; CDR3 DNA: TGTGCCAGCAGTTCCCCGACCCGGGAGGCCTCCTACGAGCAGTACTTC
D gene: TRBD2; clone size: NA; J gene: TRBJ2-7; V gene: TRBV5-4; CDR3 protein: CASSLGLAGGVYEQYF; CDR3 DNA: TGTGCCAGCAGCTTGGGGCTAGCGGGAGGCGTTTACGAGCAGTACTTC
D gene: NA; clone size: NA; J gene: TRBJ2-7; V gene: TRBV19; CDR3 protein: CASSPGAAYEQYF; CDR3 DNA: TGTGCCAGTAGTCCCGGAGCAGCCTACGAGCAGTACTTC
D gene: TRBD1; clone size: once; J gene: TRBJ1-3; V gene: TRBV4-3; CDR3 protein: CASSQGGTGHGNTIYF; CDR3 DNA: TGCGCCAGCAGCCAGGGGGGGACAGGGCATGGAAACACCATATATTTT
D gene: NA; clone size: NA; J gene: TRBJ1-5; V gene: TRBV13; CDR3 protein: CASSFGGNQPQHF; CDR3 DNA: TGTGCCAGCAGCTTCGGGGGAAATCAGCCCCAGCATTTT
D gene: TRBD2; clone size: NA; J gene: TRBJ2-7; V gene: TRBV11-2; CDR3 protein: CASSLSGGSAVHFYEQYF; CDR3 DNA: TGTGCCAGCAGCTTAAGCGGGGGGTCAGCTGTACATTTCTACGAGCAGTACTTC
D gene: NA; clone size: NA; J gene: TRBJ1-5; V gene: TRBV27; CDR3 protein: CASSPLSAGRNQPQHF; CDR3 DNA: TGTGCCAGCAGCCCCCTTTCGGCAGGGAGGAATCAGCCCCAGCATTTT
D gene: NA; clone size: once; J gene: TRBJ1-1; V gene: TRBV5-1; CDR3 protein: CASSGPENTEAFF; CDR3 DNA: TGCGCCAGCAGCGGGCCAGAGAACACTGAAGCTTTCTTT
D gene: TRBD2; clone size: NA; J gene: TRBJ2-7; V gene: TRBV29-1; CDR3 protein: CSVILTSGYEQYF; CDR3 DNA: TGCAGCGTGATCTTGACTAGCGGCTACGAGCAGTACTTC
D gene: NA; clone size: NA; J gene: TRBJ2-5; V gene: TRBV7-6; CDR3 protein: CASSLEAGAQETQYF; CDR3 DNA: TGTGCCAGCAGCTTAGAGGCGGGGGCCCAAGAGACCCAGTACTTC
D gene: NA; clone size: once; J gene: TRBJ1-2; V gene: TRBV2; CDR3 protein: CASSELGSGYTF; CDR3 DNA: TGTGCCAGCAGTGAATTAGGGAGTGGCTACACCTTC
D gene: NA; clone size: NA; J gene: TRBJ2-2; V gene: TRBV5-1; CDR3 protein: CASSLAPPGSAGELFF; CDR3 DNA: TGCGCCAGCAGCTTGGCCCCTCCAGGGTCGGCCGGGGAGCTGTTTTTT
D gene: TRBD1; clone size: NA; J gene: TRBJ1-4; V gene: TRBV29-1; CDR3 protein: CSAHGGQANEKLFF; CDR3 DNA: TGCAGCGCCCACGGGGGACAGGCGAATGAAAAACTGTTTTTT
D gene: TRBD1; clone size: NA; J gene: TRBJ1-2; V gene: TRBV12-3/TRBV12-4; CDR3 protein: CASSLARGRGYTF; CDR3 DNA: TGTGCCAGCAGTTTAGCTAGGGGGCGCGGCTACACCTTC
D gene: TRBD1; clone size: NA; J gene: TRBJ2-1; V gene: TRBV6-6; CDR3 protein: CASSSSRGGGQFF; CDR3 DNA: TGTGCCAGCAGTTCCTCCCGAGGGGGCGGGCAGTTCTTC
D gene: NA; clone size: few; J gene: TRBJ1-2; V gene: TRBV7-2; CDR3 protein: CASSSDRAYGYTF; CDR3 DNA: TGTGCCAGCAGCTCCGACCGTGCGTATGGCTACACCTTC
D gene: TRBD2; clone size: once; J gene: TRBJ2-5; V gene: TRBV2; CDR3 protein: CARGTSGKETQYF; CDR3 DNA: TGTGCCAGGGGGACTAGCGGGAAAGAGACCCAGTACTTC
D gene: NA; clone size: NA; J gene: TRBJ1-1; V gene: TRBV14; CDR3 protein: CASRRSGVPEAFF; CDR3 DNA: TGTGCCAGCAGGCGATCAGGGGTACCTGAAGCTTTCTTT
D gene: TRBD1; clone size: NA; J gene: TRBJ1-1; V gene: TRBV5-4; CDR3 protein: CASSLVGTGGTEAFF; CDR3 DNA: TGTGCCAGCAGCTTGGTTGGGACAGGGGGCACTGAAGCTTTCTTT
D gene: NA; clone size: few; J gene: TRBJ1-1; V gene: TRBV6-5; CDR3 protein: CASRSYAEAFF; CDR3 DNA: TGTGCCAGCCGGTCTTACGCTGAAGCTTTCTTT
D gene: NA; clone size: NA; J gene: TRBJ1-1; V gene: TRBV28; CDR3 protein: CASSLVGVQVEAFF; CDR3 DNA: TGTGCCAGCAGCTTGGTCGGAGTTCAGGTCGAAGCTTTCTTT
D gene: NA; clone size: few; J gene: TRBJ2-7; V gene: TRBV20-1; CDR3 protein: CSASIPLEQYF; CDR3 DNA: TGCAGTGCTAGTATCCCGCTTGAGCAGTACTTC
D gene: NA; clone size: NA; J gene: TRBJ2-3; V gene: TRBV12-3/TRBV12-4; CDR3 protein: CASSLPTDTQYF; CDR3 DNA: TGTGCCAGCAGTTTACCCACAGATACGCAGTATTTT
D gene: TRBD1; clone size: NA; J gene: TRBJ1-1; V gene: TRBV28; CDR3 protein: CASSPQGQGKTEAFF; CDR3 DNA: TGTGCCAGCAGCCCGCAGGGACAGGGGAAGACTGAAGCTTTCTTT
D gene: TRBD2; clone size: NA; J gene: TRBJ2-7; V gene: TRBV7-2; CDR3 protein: CASSPTAGGPYEQYF; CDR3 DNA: TGTGCCAGCAGCCCCACGGCGGGAGGGCCCTACGAGCAGTACTTC
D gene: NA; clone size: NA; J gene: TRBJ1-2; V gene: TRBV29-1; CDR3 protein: CSAGSRVPDERAHGYTF; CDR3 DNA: TGCAGCGCGGGATCGCGAGTCCCCGATGAGAGAGCCCATGGCTACACCTTC
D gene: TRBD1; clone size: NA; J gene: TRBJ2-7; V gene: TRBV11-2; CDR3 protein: CASSIQTGGVFGQYF; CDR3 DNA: TGTGCCAGCAGCATACAGACAGGGGGGGTTTTTGGGCAGTACTTC
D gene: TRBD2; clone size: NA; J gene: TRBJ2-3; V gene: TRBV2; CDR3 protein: CASSEAWPSGTDTQYF; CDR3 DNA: TGTGCCAGCAGTGAAGCCTGGCCTAGCGGGACAGATACGCAGTATTTT
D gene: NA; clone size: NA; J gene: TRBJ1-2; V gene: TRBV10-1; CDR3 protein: CASSGGDGYTF; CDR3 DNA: TGCGCCAGCAGTGGCGGAGATGGCTACACCTTC
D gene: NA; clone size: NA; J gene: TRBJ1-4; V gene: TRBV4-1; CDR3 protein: CASSQYIGANEKLFF; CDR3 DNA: TGCGCCAGCAGCCAGTATATAGGTGCTAATGAAAAACTGTTTTTT
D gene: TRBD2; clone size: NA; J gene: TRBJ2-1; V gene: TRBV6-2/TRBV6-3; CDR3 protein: CASTPDRTSGGYNEQFF; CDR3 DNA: TGTGCCAGCACCCCGGACAGGACTAGCGGGGGTTACAATGAGCAGTTCTTC
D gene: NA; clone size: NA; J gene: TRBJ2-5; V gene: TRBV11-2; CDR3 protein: CASSQSEGQQETQYF; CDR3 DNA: TGTGCCAGCAGCCAATCCGAGGGGCAGCAAGAGACCCAGTACTTC
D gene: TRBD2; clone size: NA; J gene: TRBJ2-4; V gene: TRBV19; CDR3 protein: CASSIFSGRAQEKNIQYF; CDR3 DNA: TGTGCCAGTAGTATCTTTAGCGGGAGGGCCCAGGAGAAAAACATTCAGTACTTC
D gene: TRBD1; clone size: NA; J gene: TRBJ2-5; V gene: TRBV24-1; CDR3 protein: CATSTRQGLQETQYF; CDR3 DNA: TGTGCCACCAGCACCCGACAGGGCCTCCAAGAGACCCAGTACTTC